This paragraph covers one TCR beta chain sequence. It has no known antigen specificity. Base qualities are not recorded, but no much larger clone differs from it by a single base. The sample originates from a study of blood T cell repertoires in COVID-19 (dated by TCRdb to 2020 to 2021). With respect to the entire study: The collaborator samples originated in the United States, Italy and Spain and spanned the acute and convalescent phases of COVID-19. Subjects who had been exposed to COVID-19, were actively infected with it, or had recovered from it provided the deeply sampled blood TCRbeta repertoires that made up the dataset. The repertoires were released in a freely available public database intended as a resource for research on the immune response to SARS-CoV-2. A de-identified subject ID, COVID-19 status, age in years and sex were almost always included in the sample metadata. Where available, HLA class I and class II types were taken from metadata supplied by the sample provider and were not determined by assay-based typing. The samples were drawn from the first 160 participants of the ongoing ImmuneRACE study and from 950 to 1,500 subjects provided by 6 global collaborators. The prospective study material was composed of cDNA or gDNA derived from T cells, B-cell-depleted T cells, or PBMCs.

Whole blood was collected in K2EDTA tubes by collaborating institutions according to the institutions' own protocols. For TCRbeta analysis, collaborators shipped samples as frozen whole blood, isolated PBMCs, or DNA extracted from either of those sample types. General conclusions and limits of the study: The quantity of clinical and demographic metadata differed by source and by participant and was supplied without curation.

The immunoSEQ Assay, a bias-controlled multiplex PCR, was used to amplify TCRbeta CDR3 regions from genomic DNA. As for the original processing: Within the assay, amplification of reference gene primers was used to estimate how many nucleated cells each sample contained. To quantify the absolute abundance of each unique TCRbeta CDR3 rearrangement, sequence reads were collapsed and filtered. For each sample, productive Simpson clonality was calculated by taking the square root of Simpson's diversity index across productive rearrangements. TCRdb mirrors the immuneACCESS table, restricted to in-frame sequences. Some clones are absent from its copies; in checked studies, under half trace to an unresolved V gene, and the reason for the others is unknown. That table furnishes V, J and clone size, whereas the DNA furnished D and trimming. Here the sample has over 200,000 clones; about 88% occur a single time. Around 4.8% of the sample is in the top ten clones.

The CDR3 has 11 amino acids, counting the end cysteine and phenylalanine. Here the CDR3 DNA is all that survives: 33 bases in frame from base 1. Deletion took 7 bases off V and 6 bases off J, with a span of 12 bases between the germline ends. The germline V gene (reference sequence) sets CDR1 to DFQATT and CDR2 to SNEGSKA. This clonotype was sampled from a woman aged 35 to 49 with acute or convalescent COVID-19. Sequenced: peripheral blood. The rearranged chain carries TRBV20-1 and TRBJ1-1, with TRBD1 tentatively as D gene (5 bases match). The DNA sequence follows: TGCAGTGTAGCAGGGATCGCTGAAGCTTTCTTT. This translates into CSVAGIAEAFF.